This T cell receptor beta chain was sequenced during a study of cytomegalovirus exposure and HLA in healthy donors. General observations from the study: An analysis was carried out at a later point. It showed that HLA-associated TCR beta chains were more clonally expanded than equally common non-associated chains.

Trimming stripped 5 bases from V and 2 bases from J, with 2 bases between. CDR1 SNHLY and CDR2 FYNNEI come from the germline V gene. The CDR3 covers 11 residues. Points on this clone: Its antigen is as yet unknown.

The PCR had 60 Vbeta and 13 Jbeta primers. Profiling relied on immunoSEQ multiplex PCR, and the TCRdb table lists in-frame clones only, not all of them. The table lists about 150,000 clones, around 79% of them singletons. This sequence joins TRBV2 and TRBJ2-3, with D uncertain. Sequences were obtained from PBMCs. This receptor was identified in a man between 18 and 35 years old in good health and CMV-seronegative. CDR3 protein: CASSYTDTQYF. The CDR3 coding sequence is TGTGCCAGCAGTTACACAGATACGCAGTATTTT.